This entry is about one T cell receptor beta chain. No patient received treatment before thyroid surgery. This sample was included in a study of metastatic and nonmetastatic thyroid tumors. Germline V gives CDR1 SNHLY, CDR2 FYNNEI. With 7 bases removed from V and 7 bases from J, the gap between germline ends came to 32 bases. CDR3 size: 18 residues. Original processing methods: For papillary thyroid cancer, a distant-metastasis classifier was constructed from CDR3 differences observed across clinicopathological groups. From the PCR reads, TCRdb re-called clones with MiXCR. The V and J calls were not made by the authors but by TCRdb's processing. The sample includes 6,500 to 9,000 clones, roughly 24% of them seen just once.

This sequence originates from a female donor with papillary thyroid cancer or a benign thyroid nodule (not recorded which). Some clones in this sample may be carry-over from other donors' samples. Sequencing was carried out using adjacent normal tissue. The chain has TRBV2 and TRBJ2-7; D is possibly TRBD2 (6 bases). As DNA, the CDR3 is TGTGCCAGCACCCTAATGGCCGGGGGTAGCGGCGGTTCTGGGGAGCAGTACTTC. Amino acids: CASTLMAGGSGGSGEQYF. Filled out from reference TRBV2 and TRBJ2-7, the complete variable domain reads EPEVTQTPSHQVTQMGQEVILRCVPISNHLYFYWYRQILGQKVEFLVSFYNNEISEKSEIFDDQFSVERPDGSNFTLKIRSTKLEDSAMYFCASTLMAGGSGGSGEQYFGPGTRLTVT.